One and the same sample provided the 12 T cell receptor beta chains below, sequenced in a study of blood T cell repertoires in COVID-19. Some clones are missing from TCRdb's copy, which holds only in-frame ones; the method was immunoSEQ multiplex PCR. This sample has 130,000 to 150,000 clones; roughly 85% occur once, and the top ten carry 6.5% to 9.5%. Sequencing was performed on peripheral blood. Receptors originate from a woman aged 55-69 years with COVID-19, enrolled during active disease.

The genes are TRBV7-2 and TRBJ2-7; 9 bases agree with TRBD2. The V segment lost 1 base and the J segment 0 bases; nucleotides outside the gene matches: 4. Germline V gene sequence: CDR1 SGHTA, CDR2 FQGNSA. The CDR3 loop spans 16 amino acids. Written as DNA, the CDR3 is TGTGCCAGCAGCTTAGTAGCGGGGGAAGCCTCCTACGAGCAGTACTTC. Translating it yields CASSLVAGEASYEQYF.

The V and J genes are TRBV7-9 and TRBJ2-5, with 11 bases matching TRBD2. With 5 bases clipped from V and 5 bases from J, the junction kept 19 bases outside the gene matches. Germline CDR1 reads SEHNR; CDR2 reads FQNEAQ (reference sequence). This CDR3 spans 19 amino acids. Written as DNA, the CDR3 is TGTGCCAGCAGCCCATCCCGCCTCCTCCTAGCGGGGGGCGTGGAGACCCAGTACTTC. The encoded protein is CASSPSRLLLAGGVETQYF.

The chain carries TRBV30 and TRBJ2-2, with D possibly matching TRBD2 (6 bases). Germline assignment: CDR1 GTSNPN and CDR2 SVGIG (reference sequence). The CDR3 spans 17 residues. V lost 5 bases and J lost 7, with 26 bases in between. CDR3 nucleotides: TGTGCCTGGGTCGGGGACTCGAAATACCTGGGTAACGGGGAGCTGTTTTTT. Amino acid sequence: CAWVGDSKYLGNGELFF.

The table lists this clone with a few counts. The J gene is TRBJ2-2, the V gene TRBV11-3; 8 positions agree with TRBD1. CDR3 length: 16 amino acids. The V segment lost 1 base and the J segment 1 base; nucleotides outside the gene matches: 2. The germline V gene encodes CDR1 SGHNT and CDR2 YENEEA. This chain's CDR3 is CASSLAGTGNTGELFF. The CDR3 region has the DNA TGTGCCAGCAGCTTAGCCGGGACAGGGAACACCGGGGAGCTGTTTTTT.

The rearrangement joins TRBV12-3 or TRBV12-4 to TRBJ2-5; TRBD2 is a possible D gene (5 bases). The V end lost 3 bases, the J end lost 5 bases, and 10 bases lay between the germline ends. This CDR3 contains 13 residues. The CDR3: CASSFEGFETQYF. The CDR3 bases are TGTGCCAGCAGTTTTGAGGGTTTTGAGACCCAGTACTTC.

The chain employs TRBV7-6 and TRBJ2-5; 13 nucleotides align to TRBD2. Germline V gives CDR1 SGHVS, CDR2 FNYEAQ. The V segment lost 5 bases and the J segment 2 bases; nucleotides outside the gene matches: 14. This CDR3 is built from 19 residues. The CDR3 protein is CASSQPSRTSGGWQETQYF. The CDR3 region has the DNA TGTGCCAGCAGCCAGCCAAGTAGGACTAGCGGGGGTTGGCAAGAGACCCAGTACTTC.

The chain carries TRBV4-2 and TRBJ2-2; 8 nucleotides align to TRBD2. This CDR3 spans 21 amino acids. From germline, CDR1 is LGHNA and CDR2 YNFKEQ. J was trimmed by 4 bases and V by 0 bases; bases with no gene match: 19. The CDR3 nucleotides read TGTGCCAGCAGCCAAGATCGGGGACTAGTTCCCTTCATTGATCCCACCGGGGAGCTGTTTTTT. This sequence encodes CASSQDRGLVPFIDPTGELFF.

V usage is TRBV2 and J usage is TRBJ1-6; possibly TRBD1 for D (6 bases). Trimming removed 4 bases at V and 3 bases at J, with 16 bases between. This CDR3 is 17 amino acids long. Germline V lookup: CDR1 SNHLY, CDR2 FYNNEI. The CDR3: CASSVTGQDNYNSPLHF. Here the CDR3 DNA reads TGTGCCAGCAGTGTAACAGGGCAGGATAACTATAATTCACCCCTCCACTTT.

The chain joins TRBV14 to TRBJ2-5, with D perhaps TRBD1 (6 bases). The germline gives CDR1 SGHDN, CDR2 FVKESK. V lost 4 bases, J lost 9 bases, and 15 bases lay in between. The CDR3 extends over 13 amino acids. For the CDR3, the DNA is TGTGCCAGCAGCCGGGGGCCCCGGGATCCCCAGTACTTC. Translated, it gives CASSRGPRDPQYF.

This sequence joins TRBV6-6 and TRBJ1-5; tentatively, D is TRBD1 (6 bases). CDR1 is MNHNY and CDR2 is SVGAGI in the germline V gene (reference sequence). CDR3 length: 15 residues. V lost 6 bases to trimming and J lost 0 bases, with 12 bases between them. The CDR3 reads CASRQGTASNQPQHF. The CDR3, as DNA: TGTGCCAGCAGGCAGGGGACGGCTAGCAATCAGCCCCAGCATTTT.

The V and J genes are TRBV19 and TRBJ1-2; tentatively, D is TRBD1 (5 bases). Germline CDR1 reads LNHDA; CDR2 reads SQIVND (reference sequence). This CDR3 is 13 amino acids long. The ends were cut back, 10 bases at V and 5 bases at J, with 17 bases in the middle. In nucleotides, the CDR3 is TGTGCCACCAATGGAGGGGCCGGGTATGGCTACACCTTC. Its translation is CATNGGAGYGYTF.

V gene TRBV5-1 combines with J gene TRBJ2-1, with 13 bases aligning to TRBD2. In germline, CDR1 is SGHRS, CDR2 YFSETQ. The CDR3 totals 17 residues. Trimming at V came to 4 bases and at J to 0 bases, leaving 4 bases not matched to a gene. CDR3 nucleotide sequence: TGCGCCAGCAGCCCCAGACTAGCGGGGGGCTCCTACAATGAGCAGTTCTTC. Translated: CASSPRLAGGSYNEQFF.